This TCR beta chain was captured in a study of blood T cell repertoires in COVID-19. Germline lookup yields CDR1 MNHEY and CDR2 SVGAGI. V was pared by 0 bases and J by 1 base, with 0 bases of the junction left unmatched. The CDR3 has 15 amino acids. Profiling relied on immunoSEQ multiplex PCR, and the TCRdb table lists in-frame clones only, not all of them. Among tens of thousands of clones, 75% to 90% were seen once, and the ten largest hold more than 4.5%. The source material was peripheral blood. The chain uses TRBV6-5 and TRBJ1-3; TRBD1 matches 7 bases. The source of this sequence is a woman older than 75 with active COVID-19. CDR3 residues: CASSYSTGSGNTIYF. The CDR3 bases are TGTGCCAGCAGTTACTCGACAGGGTCTGGAAACACCATATATTTT.